A single sample gave rise to the 14 T cell receptor beta chains below, sequenced in a study of blood T cell repertoires in COVID-19. The repertoire was sequenced with immunoSEQ multiplex PCR; TCRdb's copy has only in-frame clones and lacks some. The sample holds 52,000 or so clones, about 90% seen once. The sequencing sample was made of peripheral blood. All receptors come from a human donor in a cohort sampled during active COVID-19.

V usage is TRBV7-9 and J usage is TRBJ1-1; D ambiguous. CDR3 length: 14 residues. V dropped 5 bases and J dropped 0 bases, with 10 bases sitting between them. Per the germline V gene, CDR1 is SEHNR and CDR2 is FQNEAQ (reference sequence). The CDR3 is CASSHNTVNTEAFF. The CDR3 nucleotides are TGTGCCAGCAGCCATAATACAGTGAACACTGAAGCTTTCTTT. The whole variable domain, remainder taken from reference TRBV7-9 and TRBJ1-1, is DTGVSQNPRHKITKRGQNVTFRCDPISEHNRLYWYRQTLGQGPEFLTYFQNEAQLEKSRLLSDRFSAERPKGSFSTLEIQRTEQGDSAMYLCASSHNTVNTEAFFGQGTRLTVV.

V and J are TRBV30 and TRBJ1-1, with TRBD1 matching over 9 bases. The V and J ends lost 3 bases and 5 bases, in that order; junction bases with no gene match: 1. CDR1 and CDR2 from the germline V gene are GTSNPN and SVGIG (reference sequence). This CDR3 is built from 12 residues. The CDR3 nucleotides are TGTGCCTGGAGGACAGGGGGGACTGAAGCTTTCTTT. Translated, it gives CAWRTGGTEAFF. Together with reference TRBV30 and TRBJ1-1, the CDR3 gives the full variable domain: SQTIHQWPATLVQPVGSPLSLECTVEGTSNPNLYWYRQAAGRGLQLLFYSVGIGQISSEVPQNLSASRPQDRQFILSSKKLLLSDSGFYLCAWRTGGTEAFFGQGTRLTVV.

This clone has more than one count but fewer than ten. This chain joins TRBV3-1 (or the pseudogene TRBV3-2) and TRBJ1-3; D is unclear. Germline CDR1 and CDR2: LGHDT and YNNKEL (reference sequence). The CDR3 runs 13 residues. V lost 8 bases, J lost 0 bases, and 8 bases lay in between. DNA for the CDR3: TGTGCCAGCGCTACTGTCTCTGGAAACACCATATATTTT. This translates into CASATVSGNTIYF.

The genes are TRBV10-2 and TRBJ2-5; 8 positions match TRBD1. CDR1 is WSHSY and CDR2 is SAAADI in the germline V gene. The CDR3 has 15 amino acids. The J segment lost 2 bases and the V segment lost 6 bases, leaving 8 bases of the junction unmatched. The CDR3 nucleotides read TGCGCCAGCAGAATCTCTGGACAGGGACAAGAGACCCAGTACTTC. Amino acid sequence: CASRISGQGQETQYF.

The V gene is TRBV30, the J gene TRBJ1-1, with D possibly matching TRBD1 (6 bases). The ends were cut back, 0 bases at V and 5 bases at J, with 16 bases in the middle. Germline CDR1 and CDR2: GTSNPN and SVGIG (reference sequence). The CDR3 is made up of 15 amino acids. CDR3 residues: CAWSVLSGVGTEAFF. CDR3 sequence (DNA): TGTGCCTGGAGTGTACTATCAGGGGTAGGGACTGAAGCTTTCTTT. The whole variable domain, filled in from reference TRBV30 and TRBJ1-1, reads SQTIHQWPATLVQPVGSPLSLECTVEGTSNPNLYWYRQAAGRGLQLLFYSVGIGQISSEVPQNLSASRPQDRQFILSSKKLLLSDSGFYLCAWSVLSGVGTEAFFGQGTRLTVV.

This clone was detected only a few times. This chain uses TRBV7-9 with TRBJ2-7; 7 bases agree with TRBD1. Germline CDR1 is SEHNR and CDR2 is FQNEAQ (reference sequence). V trimming: 0 bases; J trimming: 1 base; junction bases outside the gene matches: 6. The CDR3 extends over 16 amino acids. Here the CDR3 DNA reads TGTGCCAGCAGCTTAGCGATAGGGGGCAGATCCTACGAGCAGTACTTC. Amino acids: CASSLAIGGRSYEQYF.

DNA for the CDR3: TGTGCCAGCAGCGGAAAGACAGGGAACTCTGGAAACACCATATATTTT. It yields the protein CASSGKTGNSGNTIYF. This chain connects TRBV9 to TRBJ1-3; TRBD1 matches 7 bases. The CDR3 loop spans 16 amino acids. Trimming removed 3 bases from V and 0 bases from J; junction bases left unmatched: 6. CDR1 SGDLS and CDR2 YYNGEE come from the germline V gene.

The chain uses TRBV6-1 and TRBJ2-7; D is perhaps TRBD2 (6 bases). The CDR3 runs 14 residues. V was cut by 0 bases and J by 6 bases, with 12 bases left in between. CDR1 MNHNS and CDR2 SASEGT come from the germline V gene. CDR3 bases: TGTGCCAGCAGTGAAGCGGGGGGAAGGGGCGAGCAGTACTTC. Its translation: CASSEAGGRGEQYF.

This clone was detected only once. The chain carries TRBV6-4 and TRBJ2-7, with D maybe TRBD2 (6 bases). Germline assignment: CDR1 MRHNA and CDR2 SNTAGT. V lost 10 bases to trimming and J lost 0 bases, with 16 bases between them. This CDR3 contains 14 residues. CDR3 nucleotide sequence: TGTGCCAACTCTTCCCAGGAGGGCTCCTACGAGCAGTACTTC. Amino acid sequence: CANSSQEGSYEQYF.

The chain couples TRBV19 to TRBJ1-2; D unresolved. This CDR3 contains 16 residues. Deletions cut 1 base from V and 1 base from J, with 13 bases between. CDR1 and CDR2 (germline): LNHDA, SQIVND (reference sequence). CDR3 DNA sequence: TGTGCCAGTAGTATAGTGGTGACACCGAATAACTATGGCTACACCTTC. Translating gives CASSIVVTPNNYGYTF.

The chain employs TRBV15 and TRBJ2-3, with D unresolved. The CDR3 totals 13 residues. The germline gives CDR1 LNHNV, CDR2 YYDKDF (reference sequence). Trimming left V 2 bases short and J 6 bases short, with 9 bases between. The CDR3 here is CATSRSSRDTQYF. The CDR3 bases are TGTGCCACCAGCAGATCTTCCCGGGATACGCAGTATTTT.

The rearrangement uses TRBV14 and TRBJ2-2; TRBD2 matches 11 bases. Trimming at V came to 3 bases and at J to 5 bases, leaving 5 bases not matched to a gene. CDR1 is SGHDN, CDR2 FVKESK, per germline. The CDR3 is made up of 16 amino acids. The CDR3 sequence is CASSHRRLAGTGELFF. The CDR3, as DNA: TGTGCCAGCAGCCACCGCAGACTAGCGGGGACCGGGGAGCTGTTTTTT.

J is TRBJ2-7 and V is TRBV24-1; TRBD1 matches 8 bases. The germline V gene encodes CDR1 KGHDR and CDR2 SFDVKD. V gave up 2 bases and J gave up 5 bases; unmatched junction bases: 7. The CDR3 totals 15 residues. The DNA for the CDR3 is TGTGCCACCAGTGATTCTCGCCAGGGGGCCCACGAGCAGTACTTC. Its protein is CATSDSRQGAHEQYF.

The chain combines TRBV18 with TRBJ1-2, with a weak D call TRBD1 (6 bases). Germline lookup yields CDR1 KGHSH and CDR2 LQKENI. Trimming stripped 3 bases from V and 5 bases from J, with 7 bases between. The CDR3 is made up of 12 amino acids. The CDR3 nucleotides are TGTGCCAGCTCACCGGGGGCTTATGGCTACACCTTC. It yields the protein CASSPGAYGYTF.